This T cell receptor beta chain emerged from a study of T cells after yellow fever vaccination. Across the whole study: Low-cell-number fractions underwent preparation using SMART-Seq v4 Ultra Low Input. Notes on the study in general: Clones from primary vaccination mostly reappeared after the booster (roughly 97% CD4, approximately 86% CD8). When the response was secondary, it was weaker but reached its peak faster, day 5 versus 15.

The germline gives CDR1 LGHDT, CDR2 YNNKEL (reference sequence). V was trimmed by 3 bases and J by 2 bases, leaving 17 bases between them. The CDR3 spans 17 residues. UMIs were added to TCR cDNA along with a universal primer site when it was made by 5'RACE template switching. One entry per CDR3 protein, called by TCRdb with MiXCR from the 5' RACE reads. Of around 330,000 distinct CDR3 sequences listed, 3% to 4.5% were seen once; the top ten hold 23%. This clonotype came up many times. Its antigen is not identified. The sequencing used PBMCs, collected on the day of the yellow fever booster vaccination. The receptor was derived from a man aged 18 to 29 who received the YFV17D yellow fever vaccine. The chain uses TRBV3-1 and TRBJ1-3, with a tentative D call TRBD1 (6 bases). CDR3 region: CASSQRLTGPPGNTIYF. CDR3 bases: TGTGCCAGCAGCCAGAGACTGACAGGCCCTCCTGGAAACACCATATATTTT.